Many counts were recorded for the clone carrying this T cell receptor (beta chain). Coverage ceases 3 residues before the CDR3 finishes, and the germline J gene fills in the end. The entry originates in a study of T cell clonality in common variable immunodeficiency. The CDR3 extends over 16 amino acids. Germline V CDR1 and CDR2: KGHSH, LQKENI. The trim removed 4 bases at V and 0 bases at J, leaving 7 bases unmatched. Only in-frame clones appear in the TCRdb table, and some are missing; sequencing was by immunoSEQ multiplex PCR. Observed are roughly 51,000 clones, no singletons, with the top ten taking approximately 5.5%. Both groups were predominantly of Caucasian heritage.

The V and J genes are TRBV18 and TRBJ1-1; 8 bases are a match to TRBD1. The sequenced sample was peripheral blood mononuclear cells. This clonotype was sampled from a person between 18 and 70 years old in good health. The CDR3 region is CASSLRDRSMNTEAFF. The sequenced part of the CDR3 DNA is TGTGCCAGCTCACTCCGGGACAGGAGTATGAACACTGAA.